The clone carrying this TCR beta chain was seen a single time. Study processing details: How many nucleated cells were present was estimated from reference gene primer amplification. Only in-frame clones appear in the TCRdb table, and some are missing; sequencing was by immunoSEQ multiplex PCR. That table is the source of V, J and clone size, and D and trimming were worked out from the DNA. The repertoire holds more than 140,000 clones, around 83% seen once, with approximately 8.3% in the top ten. This sample is part of a study of blood T cell repertoires in COVID-19. Study context: Samples representing acute and convalescent COVID-19 were sourced from the United States, Italy and Spain. T cells, B-cell-depleted T cells, or PBMCs provided the cDNA or gDNA that served as material.

The CDR3 length is 13 residues. Germline V lookup: CDR1 SGHTA, CDR2 FQGNSA. V lost 6 bases and J 3 bases, leaving 11 bases between the germline ends. The receptor comes from a woman aged 55-70 years with acute or convalescent COVID-19. The gene calls are TRBV7-2 and TRBJ1-2, with no clear D. Sequencing input: peripheral blood. CDR3 DNA: TGTGCCAGCAGTTATCTGAGCGACTATGGCTACACCTTC. Its protein product is CASSYLSDYGYTF.